This is a list of T cell receptor beta chains from one sample in a study of blood T cell repertoires in COVID-19. Clones were read by immunoSEQ multiplex PCR, and TCRdb kept only the in-frame ones, dropping some. This sample has 200,000 to 300,000 clones; about 87% occur once, and the top ten carry over 3.5%. Source material: peripheral blood. The receptors originated from a woman aged 40 to 50 with acute or convalescent COVID-19. The CDR3 runs from the conserved cysteine through the conserved F or W. D genes are given only for firm matches. Size tells how often a clone was seen (once, few, many) or the class of an expanded clone, and some rows leave it out.

>TRBJ1-1|.|.|TRBV5-1
TGCGCCAGCAGCTTGGCAGGGAACACTGAAGCTTTCTTT
CASSLAGNTEAFF
>TRBJ2-3|.|.|TRBV3-1/TRBV3-2
TGTGCCAGCAGCCAAGATACTGTTACGCAGTATTTT
CASSQDTVTQYF
>TRBJ1-1|.|TRBD1|TRBV7-2
TGTGCCAGCAGCTTTACAGGGGCCTCCGGGCGAGCTTTCTTT
CASSFTGASGRAFF
>TRBJ2-1|.|TRBD2|TRBV4-1
TGCGCCAGCAGCCAAGAATTTGGCGGGGGCTCCTACAATGAGCAGTTCTTC
CASSQEFGGGSYNEQFF
>TRBJ1-1|.|TRBD1|TRBV5-1
TGCGCCAGCGCCGGGACAGGCGAATGGAACACTGAAGCTTTCTTT
CASAGTGEWNTEAFF
>TRBJ1-4|.|.|TRBV5-1
TGCGCCAGCAGCTTGCGGCAGGGCGCCGGTGAAAAACTGTTTTTT
CASSLRQGAGEKLFF
>TRBJ2-3|.|TRBD2|TRBV30
TGTGCCTGGTTCAGCGGGGTAGCATCGCAGTATTTT
CAWFSGVASQYF
>TRBJ2-3|.|.|TRBV6-4
TGTGCCAGCCCTTGGCCGGGAGCTAGCGAATACACAGATACGCAGTATTTT
CASPWPGASEYTDTQYF
>TRBJ2-3|.|.|TRBV5-1
TGCGCCAGCAGCTTGGGGGCCACAGATTCCACAGATACGCAGTATTTT
CASSLGATDSTDTQYF
>TRBJ1-5|.|TRBD1|TRBV27
TGTGCCAGCAGTCGGGACAGCTTAGATCAGCCCCAGCATTTT
CASSRDSLDQPQHF
>TRBJ1-6|.|.|TRBV3-1/TRBV3-2
TGTGCCAGCAGCCAATGGGGGGGTAATTCACCCCTCCACTTT
CASSQWGGNSPLHF
>TRBJ1-6|few|.|TRBV2
TGTGCCAGCAGTGAAGCGCAGGTGAATTCACCCCTCCACTTT
CASSEAQVNSPLHF
>TRBJ2-5|.|.|TRBV10-3
TGTGCCATCAGTGAGTCGGCTAGAACGGAGACCCAGTACTTC
CAISESARTETQYF
>TRBJ2-4|.|.|TRBV2
TGTGCCAGCACCCTGAATGGGGGGAAGTTGGCCAAAAACATTCAGTACTTC
CASTLNGGKLAKNIQYF
>TRBJ1-5|.|TRBD1|TRBV18
TGTGCCAGCTCACCGGGCAGGGGGTATAGCAATCAGCCCCAGCATTTT
CASSPGRGYSNQPQHF
>TRBJ1-5|.|.|TRBV6-5
TGTGCCAGCAGTTACCACAGGGTCGGTCAGCCCCAGCATTTT
CASSYHRVGQPQHF
>TRBJ1-6|few|TRBD1|TRBV30
TGTGCCTGGAGTTTCGGACAGGGGGCGGATTCACCCCTCCACTTT
CAWSFGQGADSPLHF
>TRBJ1-2|.|.|TRBV6-5
TGTGCCAGCAAAGGGACTGATTATGGCTACACCTTC
CASKGTDYGYTF
>TRBJ1-2|.|.|TRBV5-8
TGTGCCAGCAGCCGGGGGGCTGGAGGCTACACCTTC
CASSRGAGGYTF
>TRBJ2-6|.|.|TRBV19
TGTGCCAGTAGTATAGATAGGGGTTTTTCTGGGGCCAACGTCCTGACTTTC
CASSIDRGFSGANVLTF
>TRBJ1-6|.|.|TRBV2
TGTGCCAGCAACAAAATCGTCGGGTCACCCCTCCACTTT
CASNKIVGSPLHF
>TRBJ1-4|once|.|TRBV6-6
TGTGCCAGCAGTACCCGCTCGGCTAATGAAAAACTGTTTTTT
CASSTRSANEKLFF
>TRBJ1-4|.|.|TRBV3-1/TRBV3-2
TGTGCCAGCAGCCCATCTTCCGGGGGGGCTTCTAATGAAAAACTGTTTTTT
CASSPSSGGASNEKLFF
>TRBJ1-6|.|.|TRBV2
TGTGCCAGCAGACCCGACACTTCACCCCTCCACTTT
CASRPDTSPLHF
>TRBJ2-6|once|.|TRBV29-1
TGCAGCGTTGTCACAGGGAACGGGGCCAACGTCCTGACTTTC
CSVVTGNGANVLTF
>TRBJ1-1|.|.|TRBV5-4
TGTGCCAGCAGCTCGACGACAGACTGGAACACTGAAGCTTTCTTT
CASSSTTDWNTEAFF
>TRBJ1-1|.|.|TRBV6-1
TGTGCCAGCAGTGAATACTCGAACACTGAAGCTTTCTTT
CASSEYSNTEAFF
>TRBJ1-2|.|.|TRBV10-2
TGCGCCAGCAGTAGCGGGACCTATTCATATGGCTACACCTTC
CASSSGTYSYGYTF
>TRBJ1-1|.|.|TRBV7-9
TGTGCCAGCAGCGCGGACAGCGCTAACACTGAAGCTTTCTTT
CASSADSANTEAFF
>TRBJ1-2|.|.|TRBV18
TGTGCCAGCTCACCACCTTCAGGGGATCTTGACTATGGCTACACCTTC
CASSPPSGDLDYGYTF
>TRBJ2-5|.|TRBD2|TRBV3-1/TRBV3-2
TGTGCCAGCAGCCAAGTCCTTGTAGGGCTAGCGGACCAAGAGACCCAGTACTTC
CASSQVLVGLADQETQYF
>TRBJ1-2|.|TRBD1|TRBV5-5
TGTGCCAGCAGCAAGGGACAGCGAACCTACCTTTCTAACTATGGCTACACCTTC
CASSKGQRTYLSNYGYTF
>TRBJ2-1|.|.|TRBV5-4
TGTGCCAGCAGCTCCCCCAGGGTGGGTGAGCAGTTCTTC
CASSSPRVGEQFF
>TRBJ1-5|.|.|TRBV2
TGTGCCAGCAGTAGGGGCCTTGCCAGGGTTAGAGGCAATCAGCCCCAGCATTTT
CASSRGLARVRGNQPQHF
>TRBJ1-2|.|.|TRBV21-1
TGTGCCAGCAGCAACCATCCCAGGGTTTTCTACGGCTACACCTTC
CASSNHPRVFYGYTF
>TRBJ1-5|.|TRBD1|TRBV30
TGTGCCTGGACCCGTGACAGGGATCAGCCCCAGCATTTT
CAWTRDRDQPQHF
>TRBJ1-3|once|.|TRBV3-1/TRBV3-2
TGTGCCAGCAGCTCATCAGGCCGGCAGAGCCTCTCTGGAAACACCATATATTTT
CASSSSGRQSLSGNTIYF
>TRBJ2-2|.|TRBD1|TRBV5-6
TGTGCCAGCAGCTCGGGACAGTTCACCGGGGAGCTGTTTTTT
CASSSGQFTGELFF
>TRBJ2-2|.|.|TRBV10-1
TGCGCCAGCTCCGAGGGGGGGCTCCTGGACGGGGAGCTGTTTTTT
CASSEGGLLDGELFF
>TRBJ2-2|.|TRBD2|TRBV11-2
TGTGCCAGCAGCCTAGCGGGGATCACCGGGGAGCTGTTTTTT
CASSLAGITGELFF
>TRBJ1-1|.|.|TRBV19
TGTGCCAGTACCATCGGGACGGGGGGCTTCTTGAACACTGAAGCTTTCTTT
CASTIGTGGFLNTEAFF
>TRBJ1-1|.|.|TRBV6-5
TGTGCCAGCAGTTCGTCCTATTTCAACACTGAAGCTTTCTTT
CASSSSYFNTEAFF
>TRBJ1-1|.|TRBD1|TRBV6-5
TGTGCCAGCCAGGAGGGCAGGGGGCGCGGGACTGAAGCTTTCTTT
CASQEGRGRGTEAFF
>TRBJ1-2|.|.|TRBV14
TGTGCCAGCAGCCCACAGGGAAGCTATGGCTACACCTTC
CASSPQGSYGYTF
>TRBJ1-2|.|.|TRBV11-2
TGTGCCAGCACCGAGACGACCCGCGGACACCTCTATGGCTACACCTTC
CASTETTRGHLYGYTF
>TRBJ1-2|.|TRBD1|TRBV7-9
TGTGCCAGCAGCCTTCACGACAGGGGTTATGGCTACACCTTC
CASSLHDRGYGYTF
>TRBJ1-6|.|TRBD1|TRBV5-6
TGTGCCAGCAGCCTAGGACAGGATTCACCCCTCCACTTT
CASSLGQDSPLHF
>TRBJ1-2|.|.|TRBV19
TGTGCCAGTAGTAGGACAAACGGTGGCTACACCTTC
CASSRTNGGYTF
>TRBJ1-2|.|.|TRBV5-1
TGCGCCAGCAGCGGCGGGGACGGGCCCCTTCCAGGCTACACCTTC
CASSGGDGPLPGYTF
>TRBJ1-4|once|.|TRBV9
TGTGCCAGCAGCGTAGGAGGCCAGGGTACTGAAAAACTGTTTTTT
CASSVGGQGTEKLFF
>TRBJ2-5|.|.|TRBV7-8
TGTGCCAGCCGTGAGCCGTACCAAGAGACCCAGTACTTC
CASREPYQETQYF
>TRBJ1-6|.|.|TRBV11-1
TGTGCCAGCAGCGTGGCGGTCTGGAATTCACCCCTCCACTTT
CASSVAVWNSPLHF
>TRBJ1-2|.|TRBD1|TRBV24-1
TGTGCCACCAGTGACCTTGACAGGGCCTATGGCTACACCTTC
CATSDLDRAYGYTF